A single TCR beta chain is shown here with its context. The record originates from a study of blood T cell repertoires in COVID-19. Germline lookup yields CDR1 LNHDA and CDR2 SQIVND (reference sequence). This CDR3 spans 17 amino acids. The V and J ends lost 6 bases and 2 bases respectively, with 20 bases between them. Repertoires were generated with immunoSEQ multiplex PCR, while TCRdb's copy carries only in-frame clones and drops some. The sample contains 130,000 or so clones, 84% of which appear only once. Sequenced input: PBMCs or T cells enriched from blood (not recorded which). The J gene is TRBJ1-5, the V gene TRBV19; D may be TRBD1 (6 bases). The sequence derives from a woman between 50 and 59 years old with acute COVID-19. The CDR3: CASSITPTGRRNQPQHF. In DNA form, the CDR3 reads TGTGCCAGTAGCATAACCCCTACAGGGCGCCGCAATCAGCCCCAGCATTTT.